This paragraph covers one T cell receptor (beta chain) sequence. The antigen is unknown. The source of the sample is a study of cytomegalovirus exposure and HLA in healthy donors. With 60 Vbeta and 13 Jbeta primers, the PCR was carried out. In the original processing: In a later analysis, 80 million or so unique TCR beta chains included roughly 11 million shared by two or more donors. Assay: immunoSEQ multiplex PCR; the TCRdb copy retains only in-frame clones and omits some. D and trimming were read from the DNA, whereas the V and J calls and clone size are those reported in that table. Of some 150,000 clones in the sample, 76% were seen once. Per germline, CDR1 SGHRS and CDR2 YFSETQ. With V trimmed by 4 bases and J by 5 bases, 8 bases remained unmatched. This CDR3 contains 15 residues. Study results and limitations: Reports credit the classifier with highly specific, highly sensitive diagnosis of cytomegalovirus status. Sequencing depth roughly uniform across donors was assumed in presence/absence analyses. Accurate HLA-A and HLA-B prediction from TCR beta sequences was reported for most subjects.

The sequencing input was PBMCs. This chain joins TRBV5-1 and TRBJ2-3; 9 bases align to TRBD1. The clonotype was recovered from a female donor in good health and CMV-seropositive. CDR3 protein: CASSPIRQGGDTQYF. The CDR3 DNA follows: TGCGCCAGCAGCCCCATCCGACAGGGGGGAGATACGCAGTATTTT.